This is a list of T cell receptor beta chains from one sample in a study of siplizumab effects on memory and regulatory T cells. Sequenced by immunoSEQ multiplex PCR; TCRdb stores in-frame clones only, minus some. The profile shows about 100,000 clones, 80% to 95% of them singletons. Sequencing was performed on non-Treg CD4+ T cells sorted from blood. The receptors originated from a human donor in good health. Both conserved end residues are part of each CDR3. A D gene is named only where the DNA matches it firmly. Clone size is shown for a subset of rows, as once, few, many or a class of expanded clone.

cdr3_aa	cdr3_nt	d_call	j_call	clone_size	cdr3_length	v_call
CAWSAGYNYGYTF	TGTGCCTGGAGTGCCGGGTATAACTATGGCTACACCTTC	NA	TRBJ1-2	NA	13	TRBV30
CASSRGLARSVSSYEQYF	TGTGCCAGCAGCAGAGGACTAGCACGCTCCGTAAGCTCCTACGAGCAGTACTTC	TRBD2	TRBJ2-7	NA	18	TRBV7-8
CATSRDLAGKETQYF	TGTGCCACCAGCAGAGATCTGGCGGGCAAAGAGACCCAGTACTTC	NA	TRBJ2-5	NA	15	TRBV15
CASSSSVAGEGETQYF	TGCGCCAGCAGCTCGTCGGTAGCGGGAGAGGGGGAGACCCAGTACTTC	TRBD2	TRBJ2-5	NA	16	TRBV5-1
CASSQTGLNTEAFF	TGTGCCAGCAGCCAGACAGGGTTGAACACTGAAGCTTTCTTT	TRBD1	TRBJ1-1	once	14	TRBV5-6
CASSPSGDRSYEQYF	TGTGCCAGCTCACCCTCGGGGGACAGGAGCTACGAGCAGTACTTC	TRBD1	TRBJ2-7	NA	15	TRBV18
CASSNSAAQYF	TGTGCCAGCAGTAATAGCGCCGCGCAGTACTTC	NA	TRBJ2-7	NA	11	TRBV6-1
CASSQGTSPGNGYTF	TGTGCCAGCAGCCAAGGGACGTCCCCGGGGAATGGCTACACCTTC	NA	TRBJ1-2	NA	15	TRBV11-3
CASSTAGVLNQPQHF	TGTGCCAGTAGTACGGCCGGGGTCTTAAATCAGCCCCAGCATTTT	NA	TRBJ1-5	NA	15	TRBV19
CASTLNVGTGANVLTF	TGTGCCAGCACGCTGAATGTAGGGACCGGGGCCAACGTCCTGACTTTC	NA	TRBJ2-6	NA	16	TRBV13
CASSPLGQETQYF	TGTGCCAGCAGCCCTCTCGGCCAAGAGACCCAGTACTTC	NA	TRBJ2-5	NA	13	TRBV11-3
CASSPDRARQETQYF	TGTGCCAGCAGTCCTGACAGGGCTAGGCAAGAGACCCAGTACTTC	TRBD1	TRBJ2-5	NA	15	TRBV6-5
CASSSRTSGSAGELFF	TGCGCCAGCAGCTCCCGGACTAGCGGGAGCGCCGGGGAGCTGTTTTTT	TRBD2	TRBJ2-2	NA	16	TRBV5-1
CASSKPRGQGYTF	TGTGCCAGCAGCAAGCCCCGGGGTCAAGGCTACACCTTC	NA	TRBJ1-2	once	13	TRBV11-3
CASSQEAGGYQPQHF	TGCGCCAGCAGCCAAGAAGCAGGGGGCTATCAGCCCCAGCATTTT	TRBD1	TRBJ1-5	NA	15	TRBV4-1
CASSLGQPRNTEAFF	TGTGCCAGCTCACTTGGACAGCCAAGGAACACTGAAGCTTTCTTT	NA	TRBJ1-1	NA	15	TRBV18
CAIQQGGNQPQHF	TGTGCCATCCAACAGGGAGGCAATCAGCCCCAGCATTTT	NA	TRBJ1-5	NA	13	TRBV10-3
CASSLQGAQTNEKLFF	TGTGCCAGCAGCTTACAAGGGGCGCAGACTAATGAAAAACTGTTTTTT	NA	TRBJ1-4	NA	16	TRBV5-6
CASTRVSSYNEQFF	TGTGCCAGTACTAGGGTCAGCTCCTACAATGAGCAGTTCTTC	NA	TRBJ2-1	NA	14	TRBV6-1
CAWIRDRGKRTEAFF	TGTGCCTGGATCCGGGACAGGGGGAAGAGGACTGAAGCTTTCTTT	TRBD1	TRBJ1-1	NA	15	TRBV30
CASSESPGTRISYEQYF	TGTGCCAGCAGTGAATCCCCAGGGACAAGGATATCCTACGAGCAGTACTTC	NA	TRBJ2-7	NA	17	TRBV25-1
CAWGQGNQPQHF	TGTGCCTGGGGACAGGGCAATCAGCCCCAGCATTTT	TRBD1	TRBJ1-5	NA	12	TRBV30
CAWSVEGQGHEKLFF	TGTGCCTGGAGTGTAGAGGGACAGGGGCATGAAAAACTGTTTTTT	TRBD1	TRBJ1-4	NA	15	TRBV30
CASSNGISHTDTQYF	TGTGCCAGTAGTAATGGGATTTCGCACACAGATACGCAGTATTTT	NA	TRBJ2-3	NA	15	TRBV19
CASSLVSHNEQFF	TGTGCCAGCAGCTTGGTCAGCCACAATGAGCAGTTCTTC	NA	TRBJ2-1	NA	13	TRBV5-4
CASSQESGISTDTQYF	TGCGCCAGCAGCCAGGAGAGCGGGATCAGCACAGATACGCAGTATTTT	TRBD2	TRBJ2-3	NA	16	TRBV4-1
CATSRAGRENIQYF	TGTGCCACCAGCAGAGCGGGTAGGGAAAACATTCAGTACTTC	NA	TRBJ2-4	NA	14	TRBV15
CASSPRDRAYNEQFF	TGTGCCAGCTCACCAAGGGACAGGGCCTACAATGAGCAGTTCTTC	TRBD1	TRBJ2-1	NA	15	TRBV18
CASSQDRGLAGGRQETQYF	TGCGCCAGCAGCCAAGATCGAGGACTAGCGGGAGGAAGGCAAGAGACCCAGTACTTC	TRBD2	TRBJ2-5	NA	19	TRBV4-3
CASRPGNTEAFF	TGTGCCAGCAGGCCAGGGAACACTGAAGCTTTCTTT	NA	TRBJ1-1	NA	12	TRBV6-5
CASSPGVGETEAFF	TGTGCCAGCTCACCTGGGGTGGGGGAAACTGAAGCTTTCTTT	NA	TRBJ1-1	NA	14	TRBV18
CASSKTSGLNYEQYF	TGTGCCAGCAGTAAGACTAGCGGGTTAAACTACGAGCAGTACTTC	TRBD2	TRBJ2-7	NA	15	TRBV2
CASSPQAVVEQFF	TGTGCCAGCAGCCCCCAGGCGGTTGTTGAGCAGTTCTTC	NA	TRBJ2-1	NA	13	TRBV7-2
CASSHGPRTGNTIYF	TGTGCCAGCAGTCACGGACCCCGAACTGGAAACACCATATATTTT	NA	TRBJ1-3	NA	15	TRBV6-5
CASKIVNTEAFF	TGTGCCAGCAAAATAGTGAACACTGAAGCTTTCTTT	NA	TRBJ1-1	NA	12	TRBV28
CATHDRQPQHF	TGTGCCACCCATGACCGGCAGCCCCAGCATTTT	NA	TRBJ1-5	few	11	TRBV6-6
CASSLGGQTAPDYGYTF	TGCGCCAGCAGCTTGGGCGGACAGACCGCCCCGGACTATGGCTACACCTTC	NA	TRBJ1-2	NA	17	TRBV5-1
CASSLEETTSTDTQYF	TGTGCCAGCAGTTTGGAGGAAACCACTAGCACAGATACGCAGTATTTT	NA	TRBJ2-3	NA	16	TRBV28
CASSMGQRNTEAFF	TGTGCCAGTAGTATGGGACAGAGAAACACTGAAGCTTTCTTT	TRBD1	TRBJ1-1	NA	14	TRBV19
CASSLQGARGTEAFF	TGTGCCAGCAGCTTACAGGGGGCGCGGGGCACTGAAGCTTTCTTT	TRBD1	TRBJ1-1	few	15	TRBV7-2
CASSPGDYTDTQYF	TGCGCCAGCAGCCCGGGGGATTACACAGATACGCAGTATTTT	NA	TRBJ2-3	NA	14	TRBV5-1
CASSSGLVRGELFF	TGTGCCAGCAGCTCGGGACTAGTTAGAGGGGAGCTGTTTTTT	TRBD2	TRBJ2-2	NA	14	TRBV7-3
CASSSDGGAGELFF	TGCGCCAGCAGCTCGGACGGCGGCGCCGGGGAGCTGTTTTTT	NA	TRBJ2-2	NA	14	TRBV5-1
CASSDAGGPYETQYF	TGTGCCAGCAGTGATGCGGGAGGGCCGTACGAGACCCAGTACTTC	TRBD2	TRBJ2-5	NA	15	TRBV28
CASSKPGRTEAFF	TGTGCCAGCAGCAAGCCGGGACGGACTGAAGCTTTCTTT	NA	TRBJ1-1	NA	13	TRBV28
CASSQETGANIQYF	TGTGCCAGCAGCCAAGAGACAGGGGCGAACATTCAGTACTTC	TRBD1	TRBJ2-4	NA	14	TRBV4-2
CASSSAGLAVTGELFF	TGTGCCAGCAGCTCCGCGGGACTAGCGGTCACCGGGGAGCTGTTTTTT	TRBD2	TRBJ2-2	NA	16	TRBV13
CASSPRQGYGELFF	TGTGCCAGCAGTCCGCGCCAGGGATACGGGGAGCTGTTTTTT	NA	TRBJ2-2	NA	14	TRBV27
CASSLASALGETQYF	TGTGCCAGCAGCTTAGCTAGCGCCCTTGGAGAGACCCAGTACTTC	NA	TRBJ2-5	NA	15	TRBV11-1
CATLDRDLNIQYF	TGTGCCACCCTAGACAGGGACCTAAACATTCAGTACTTC	TRBD1	TRBJ2-4	NA	13	TRBV19
CASSPPGAAYNEQFF	TGTGCCAGCAGTCCCCCCGGGGCGGCCTACAATGAGCAGTTCTTC	NA	TRBJ2-1	NA	15	TRBV28
CASSPGTSKNIQYF	TGTGCCAGCAGCCCCGGGACCTCCAAAAACATTCAGTACTTC	NA	TRBJ2-4	NA	14	TRBV7-2
CASSLRPAERSSTF	TGTGCCAGCTCCCTGCGGCCGGCGGAGCGGTCGAGCACCTTC	NA	TRBJ1-2	NA	14	TRBV5-8
CASSLVGDQETQYF	TGCGCCAGCAGCTTGGTGGGGGATCAAGAGACCCAGTACTTC	NA	TRBJ2-5	NA	14	TRBV5-1